This T cell receptor beta chain was found in a study of blood T cell repertoires in COVID-19. Background on the study: Samples representing acute and convalescent COVID-19 were sourced from the United States, Italy and Spain. In each case, the material was cDNA or gDNA derived from T cells, B-cell-depleted T cells, or PBMCs.

Study processing details: Reference gene primer amplification gave nucleated cell count estimates. TCRdb's table, derived via immunoSEQ multiplex PCR, lists solely in-frame clones and lacks some. The V and J calls and clone size are taken from that table; D and trimming were inferred from the DNA. Of about 270,000 clones in the sample, 80% to 95% are singletons; the top ten hold approximately 2.6%. This CDR3 comprises 11 residues. V gave up 5 bases and J gave up 11 bases; unmatched junction bases: 2. In germline, CDR1 is KGHDR, CDR2 SFDVKD. This TCR came from a person between 18 and 35 years old with COVID-19, enrolled during active disease. The chain combines TRBV24-1 with TRBJ2-1; 7 nucleotides match TRBD1. The material sequenced was peripheral blood. The chain's CDR3 is CATSGGGQQFF. Here the CDR3 DNA reads TGTGCCACCAGTGGAGGGGGCCAGCAGTTCTTC.